Listed below are T cell receptor beta chains from one sample, sequenced in a study of Graves' ophthalmopathy and Graves' hyperthyroidism. TCRdb ran MiXCR on the multiplex PCR reads and lists one entry per CDR3 protein. The repertoire consists of some 160,000 distinct CDR3 sequences, with under 45% occurring once and the leading ten covering 7.5% to 10%. Sequencing was carried out using peripheral blood. The source is a man in his thirties or forties with Graves' ophthalmopathy. CDR3s include the opening cysteine and the closing phenylalanine or tryptophan. The D gene is left open where the match is weak. Clone size is given for some rows only: seen once, a few or many times, or a class if the clone is expanded.

clone size	D gene	V gene	J gene	CDR3 protein	CDR3 DNA
NA	NA	TRBV6-5	TRBJ2-7	CASSYPDSNEQYF	TGTGCCAGCAGTTACCCCGACAGTAACGAGCAGTACTTC
many	TRBD1	TRBV7-2	TRBJ1-6	CASSSVPGQGSPLHF	TGTGCCAGCAGCTCGGTCCCGGGACAGGGTTCACCCCTCCACTTT
NA	TRBD1	TRBV11-2	TRBJ1-1	CASSRGQGEMNTEAFF	TGTGCCAGCAGCCGGGGACAGGGGGAAATGAACACTGAAGCTTTCTTT
many	NA	TRBV7-2	TRBJ2-5	CASSLSSPGTETQYF	TGTGCCAGCAGCTTATCGTCGCCAGGTACAGAGACCCAGTACTTC
many	NA	TRBV27	TRBJ1-1	CASSLTPDRRTEAFF	TGTGCCAGCAGTTTAACTCCTGACAGGCGCACTGAAGCTTTCTTT
NA	NA	TRBV30	TRBJ1-1	CAWKAGPAPNTEAFF	TGTGCCTGGAAGGCAGGGCCTGCTCCGAACACTGAAGCTTTCTTT
many	NA	TRBV20-1	TRBJ2-7	CSARVRFWVQDEQYF	TGCAGTGCTAGAGTGAGATTCTGGGTTCAAGACGAGCAGTACTTC
NA	NA	TRBV6-1	TRBJ2-4	CASSEYRDKNIQYF	TGTGCCAGCAGTGAATACAGGGATAAAAACATTCAGTACTTC
NA	NA	TRBV12-3/TRBV12-4	TRBJ2-2	CASTQNFGDRGGELFF	TGTGCCAGCACCCAAAATTTCGGCGATAGGGGAGGGGAGCTGTTTTTT
NA	NA	TRBV11-2	TRBJ2-5	CASSPPSGGSSLETQYF	TGTGCCAGCAGCCCCCCGTCGGGTGGTTCTAGCCTAGAGACCCAGTACTTC
many	NA	TRBV6-4	TRBJ2-2	CASSDSEGGSGELFF	TGTGCCAGCAGTGACTCGGAGGGTGGCTCCGGGGAGCTGTTTTTT
NA	NA	TRBV30	TRBJ1-1	CAWASTEAFF	TGTGCCTGGGCTTCCACTGAAGCTTTCTTT
NA	TRBD1	TRBV7-8	TRBJ2-7	CASSLDWDRGVGEQYF	TGTGCCAGCAGCTTAGACTGGGACAGGGGTGTAGGCGAGCAGTACTTC
NA	TRBD1	TRBV13	TRBJ2-5	CASSTRTGQETQYF	TGTGCCAGCAGCACGAGGACAGGGCAAGAGACCCAGTACTTC
many	NA	TRBV28	TRBJ1-6	CASSTGPSYNSPLHF	TGTGCCAGCAGTACAGGGCCCTCCTATAATTCACCCCTCCACTTT
NA	NA	TRBV6-1	TRBJ2-2	CASIPQTNTGELFF	TGTGCCAGCATCCCACAGACGAACACCGGGGAGCTGTTTTTT
many	TRBD2	TRBV6-5	TRBJ2-4	CASSYSRESSGSVIAKNIQYF	TGTGCCAGCAGTTACTCCCGCGAGAGTAGCGGGAGCGTGATAGCCAAAAACATTCAGTACTTC
many	TRBD2	TRBV11-3	TRBJ2-7	CASSSAPGGGSYEQYF	TGTGCCAGCAGCTCGGCACCTGGGGGGGGCTCCTACGAGCAGTACTTC
many	NA	TRBV29-1	TRBJ1-1	CSYRQTVNTEAFF	TGCTCTTATCGGCAGACCGTAAACACTGAAGCTTTCTTT
many	TRBD2	TRBV28	TRBJ2-2	CASPGREGPNTGELFF	TGTGCGTCCCCCGGGCGGGAGGGGCCGAACACCGGGGAGCTGTTTTTT
few	NA	TRBV6-1	TRBJ2-5	CASRAYRTQETQYF	TGTGCCAGCAGGGCCTACAGGACGCAAGAGACCCAGTACTTC
NA	NA	TRBV6-2/TRBV6-3	TRBJ2-2	CASSYMETRELFF	TGTGCCAGCAGTTATATGGAAACCAGGGAGCTGTTTTTT
many	TRBD1	TRBV18	TRBJ1-1	CASSLNRGQSTEAFF	TGTGCCAGCTCACTCAACAGGGGGCAGAGCACTGAAGCTTTCTTT
NA	TRBD2	TRBV12-3/TRBV12-4	TRBJ2-5	CASSLVSGGQETQYF	TGTGCCAGCAGTTTGGTTAGCGGGGGGCAAGAGACCCAGTACTTC
NA	NA	TRBV18	TRBJ1-1	CASSQTDRTEAFF	TGTGCCAGCTCACAAACCGACAGGACAGAAGCTTTCTTT
many	NA	TRBV6-1	TRBJ1-5	CASSDIDQPQHF	TGTGCCAGCAGTGATATTGATCAGCCCCAGCATTTT
NA	NA	TRBV6-1	TRBJ2-2	CASTLVTNTGELFF	TGTGCCAGCACTCTAGTTACGAACACCGGGGAGCTGTTTTTT
many	TRBD2	TRBV7-2	TRBJ2-5	CASSSRGRAVYGTQYF	TGTGCCAGCAGCTCTCGCGGGAGGGCCGTTTATGGGACCCAGTACTTC
NA	TRBD2	TRBV12-5	TRBJ2-7	CASGLPRTSGYEQYF	TGTGCTAGTGGTTTGCCCCGGACTAGCGGTTACGAGCAGTACTTC
few	NA	TRBV6-5	TRBJ2-7	CASSSSLGGLYYEQYF	TGTGCCAGCAGTTCTAGTTTGGGTGGGCTATACTACGAGCAGTACTTC
many	NA	TRBV6-1	TRBJ2-4	CASSEGRQIRNIQYF	TGTGCCAGCAGTGAAGGAAGACAGATTAGGAACATTCAGTACTTC
many	TRBD2	TRBV11-2	TRBJ2-7	CASTLRGTSGRYNEQYF	TGTGCCAGCACCCTCAGGGGGACTAGCGGGAGGTATAACGAGCAGTACTTC
NA	NA	TRBV6-2/TRBV6-3	TRBJ1-1	CASSYSYQVRSTEAFF	TGTGCCAGCAGTTACTCTTATCAGGTCCGTAGCACTGAAGCTTTCTTT
NA	TRBD2	TRBV6-2/TRBV6-3	TRBJ2-7	CASSYSRRRGISYEQYF	TGTGCCAGCAGTTACAGCCGACGGCGGGGGATCTCCTACGAGCAGTACTTC
many	NA	TRBV28	TRBJ2-7	CASSPSDLSSYEQYF	TGTGCCAGCAGTCCCTCGGACTTAAGCTCCTACGAGCAGTACTTC
many	TRBD2	TRBV6-5	TRBJ2-2	CASSYLTSGRGGELFF	TGTGCCAGCAGTTACTTGACTAGCGGGAGAGGCGGGGAGCTGTTTTTT
many	TRBD2	TRBV28	TRBJ2-7	CASSGPSGMRREQYF	TGTGCCAGCAGTGGGCCTAGCGGGATGCGTCGCGAGCAGTACTTC
many	NA	TRBV6-2/TRBV6-3	TRBJ2-6	CASTIAGANVLTF	TGTGCCAGCACCATTGCTGGGGCCAACGTCCTGACTTTC
once	TRBD1	TRBV11-2	TRBJ1-2	CASGTGAYGYTF	TGTGCCAGCGGTACAGGGGCCTATGGCTACACCTTC
many	NA	TRBV9	TRBJ1-2	CASSLHLGTSYGYTF	TGTGCCAGCAGCCTCCATCTCGGGACAAGCTATGGCTACACCTTC
NA	NA	TRBV10-2	TRBJ1-2	CASSRGTTNYGYTF	TGCGCCAGCAGTCGCGGGACAACTAACTATGGCTACACCTTC
NA	NA	TRBV7-2	TRBJ2-5	CASSSTRFETQYF	TGTGCCAGCAGCTCGACTAGGTTCGAGACCCAGTACTTC
many	NA	TRBV27	TRBJ2-7	CASSKLARDEQYF	TGTGCCAGCAGTAAATTAGCGAGGGACGAGCAGTACTTC
NA	NA	TRBV6-1	TRBJ1-1	CASTKGLKAFF	TGTGCCAGCACCAAGGGGCTTAAAGCTTTCTTT
NA	NA	TRBV29-1	TRBJ2-5	CSVEGAAQETQYF	TGCAGCGTTGAAGGAGCAGCACAAGAGACCCAGTACTTC
NA	NA	TRBV12-3/TRBV12-4	TRBJ1-2	CASSLGANGYTF	TGTGCCAGCAGTTTAGGGGCCAATGGCTACACCTTC
many	NA	TRBV24-1	TRBJ1-1	CATSDAGVNTEAFF	TGTGCCACCAGTGATGCCGGGGTTAACACTGAAGCTTTCTTT
many	TRBD2	TRBV7-2	TRBJ2-5	CASSSLTSVGETQYF	TGTGCCAGCAGCTCCCTGACTAGCGTGGGGGAGACCCAGTACTTC
many	TRBD2	TRBV4-1	TRBJ2-7	CASSQVPLAGSYEQYF	TGCGCCAGCAGCCAAGTGCCACTAGCGGGATCCTACGAGCAGTACTTC
many	NA	TRBV9	TRBJ1-2	CASSGGGYGYTF	TGTGCCAGCAGCGGAGGGGGCTATGGCTACACCTTC
many	NA	TRBV20-1	TRBJ1-1	CSASVSENTEAFF	TGCAGTGCTAGTGTTAGTGAGAACACTGAAGCTTTCTTT